The T cell receptor beta chain described here comes from a study of graft-versus-host responses after intestinal transplantation. Data came from immunoSEQ multiplex PCR; TCRdb stores just in-frame clones and leaves some out. The sample holds 95,000 to 150,000 clones, 80% to 95% seen once. In the case of this clone: Its target is unknown.

CDR1 is MNHEY, CDR2 SMNVEV, per germline (reference sequence). V shed 3 bases and J 0 bases; nucleotides not matched to a gene: 2. The CDR3 runs 15 residues. General study results and limits: Ileal or blood samples showed some GvH clones first, and such clones were also found in recipient marrow.

The clonotype was recovered from a human donor who received an intestinal transplant. The chain combines TRBV27 with TRBJ1-3, with 7 bases matching TRBD1. Sequencing used unstimulated CD4+ T cells sorted from spleen or lymph node cells, obtained before intestinal transplant. CDR3 residues: CASSFRQGSGNTIYF. CDR3 nucleotide sequence: TGTGCCAGCAGTTTTAGACAGGGCTCTGGAAACACCATATATTTT.